In this sample, the clone carrying this TCR beta chain is medium-sized. This record comes from a study of sequential checkpoint blockade in melanoma. The assay was immunoSEQ multiplex PCR, and TCRdb's table has in-frame clones only and misses some. There are 30,000 to 35,000 clones in the sample; around 82% occur only once, and 15% to 20% lies in the top ten. As for treatment: randomized to nivolumab then ipilimumab (arm A) or the reverse (arm B). With 6 bases removed from V and 3 bases from J, the gap between germline ends came to 11 bases. CDR1 is MDHEN, CDR2 SYDVKM, per germline. This CDR3 spans 13 amino acids.

This chain links TRBV28 with TRBJ1-2; D perhaps matches TRBD1 (6 bases). The source was CD8+ T cells sorted from blood (inferred from file names), collected from a patient given nivolumab and ipilimumab in sequence. This TCR was sampled from a human donor with melanoma. CDR3 sequence reads: CASRLDRDYGYTF. In DNA, the CDR3 is TGTGCCAGCAGGTTGGACAGAGACTATGGCTACACCTTC.